The 23 T cell receptor beta chains below all came from one sample that was sequenced in a study of blood T cell repertoires in COVID-19. Only in-frame clones appear in the TCRdb table, and some are missing; sequencing was by immunoSEQ multiplex PCR. The sample lists around 260,000 clones, less than 90% seen once, with around 4.5% in the top ten. The sequenced sample consisted of peripheral blood. The receptor source for this set is a man aged 60 to 75 who had recovered from COVID-19.

The chain recombines TRBV27 with TRBJ2-5; D gene ambiguous. Trimming pared 2 bases from V and 5 bases from J, leaving 9 bases between. This CDR3 comprises 13 residues. The germline CDR1 and CDR2 sequences are MNHEY and SMNVEV (reference sequence). For the CDR3, the DNA is TGTGCCAGCAGTTTACGTATTTCGGAGACCCAGTACTTC. Amino acid sequence: CASSLRISETQYF.

The chain links TRBV11-2 to TRBJ2-5; TRBD2 agrees at 8 bases. The CDR3 spans 17 residues. Germline V CDR1 and CDR2: SGHAT, FQNNGV. Trimming cost V 5 bases and J 2 bases; bases outside gene matches: 13. The CDR3 coding sequence is TGTGCCAGCAGCCGTACCTGGCGGGGGGCCAAACAAGAGACCCAGTACTTC. Protein sequence: CASSRTWRGAKQETQYF. Full variable domain (rest looked up from reference TRBV11-2 and TRBJ2-5): EAGVAQSPRYKIIEKRQSVAFWCNPISGHATLYWYQQILGQGPKLLIQFQNNGVVDDSQLPKDRFSAERLKGVDSTLKIQPAKLEDSAVYLCASSRTWRGAKQETQYFGPGTRLLVL.

The chain recombines TRBV5-1 with TRBJ1-3; TRBD1 agrees at 8 bases. Losses at the gene ends were 4 bases for V and 8 bases for J; bases not matched to a gene: 8. Germline V lookup: CDR1 SGHRS, CDR2 YFSETQ. The CDR3 extends over 14 amino acids. The DNA for the CDR3 is TGCGCCAGCAGCCCGGACAGGGATCGGCACACCATATATTTT. Protein product: CASSPDRDRHTIYF.

The chain employs TRBV18 and TRBJ1-2; unclear D gene. Trimming removed 0 bases from V and 0 bases from J, with 8 bases in between. CDR1 and CDR2 (germline): KGHSH, LQKENI. This CDR3 is 15 amino acids long. CDR3 loop: CASSPPQRTNYGYTF. The DNA for the CDR3 is TGTGCCAGCTCACCACCACAGCGGACTAACTATGGCTACACCTTC. The entire variable domain, with the rest obtained from reference TRBV18 and TRBJ1-2, is as follows: NAGVMQNPRHLVRRRGQEARLRCSPMKGHSHVYWYRQLPEEGLKFMVYLQKENIIDESGMPKERFSAEFPKEGPSILRIQQVVRGDSAAYFCASSPPQRTNYGYTFGSGTRLTVV.

The chain carries TRBV7-3 and TRBJ1-5; a possible D gene is TRBD1 (5 bases). Deletions cut 5 bases from V and 4 bases from J, with 12 bases between. The CDR3 totals 14 residues. Germline V lookup: CDR1 SGHTA, CDR2 FQGTGA. The CDR3 nucleotides read TGTGCCAGCAGCCCGGGGGGTGGGAATCAGCCCCAGCATTTT. Amino acid sequence: CASSPGGGNQPQHF.

This clone was observed a few times. The chain employs TRBV6-6 and TRBJ1-5, with 7 bases that match TRBD1. V lost 5 bases, J lost 3 bases, and 13 bases stayed unmatched. Germline V lookup: CDR1 MNHNY, CDR2 SVGAGI (reference sequence). The CDR3 is made up of 17 amino acids. CDR3 sequence: CASSPKKAGGHNQPQHF. CDR3 bases: TGTGCCAGCAGTCCCAAAAAGGCAGGGGGACACAATCAGCCCCAGCATTTT.

This clone was recorded a few times. The CDR3 bases are TGTGCCAGCAGCGAGTACCAAGAGACCCAGTACTTC. Its protein is CASSEYQETQYF. The gene calls are TRBV11-2 and TRBJ2-5; D gene unclear. This CDR3 has 12 amino acids. With 5 bases removed from V and 0 bases from J, the gap between germline ends came to 4 bases. Germline CDR1 reads SGHAT; CDR2 reads FQNNGV.

The chain joins TRBV6-2 or TRBV6-3 to TRBJ2-1, with a tentative D call TRBD2 (6 bases). CDR1 MNHEY and CDR2 SVGEGT come from the germline V gene. V dropped 2 bases and J dropped 1 base, with 21 bases sitting between them. The CDR3 has 19 residues. The CDR3: CASSYPPGGRQRSYNEQFF. CDR3 nucleotide sequence: TGTGCCAGCAGTTACCCCCCAGGAGGGAGGCAAAGGTCCTACAATGAGCAGTTCTTC.

The rearrangement uses TRBV5-5 and TRBJ2-7; D remains unclear. Per the germline V gene, CDR1 is SGHKS and CDR2 is YYEKEE (reference sequence). Trimming left V 5 bases short and J 0 bases short, with 15 bases between. The CDR3 loop spans 15 amino acids. CDR3 residues: CASRFRGASSYEQYF. The CDR3 region has the DNA TGTGCCAGCAGATTCCGAGGAGCCAGCTCCTACGAGCAGTACTTC.

At least ten counts were recorded for this clone. This chain connects TRBV24-1 to TRBJ2-3, with no clear D. From germline, CDR1 is KGHDR and CDR2 SFDVKD. This CDR3 has 14 residues. V shed 7 bases and J shed 4 bases, with 14 bases lying between them. CDR3 bases: TGTGCCACCAGCCCTGGCGGTCGGGCAGATACGCAGTATTTT. Translation: CATSPGGRADTQYF.

The chain links TRBV24-1 to TRBJ2-3; D perhaps matches TRBD2 (6 bases). Germline V CDR1 and CDR2: KGHDR, SFDVKD. The V end was cut by 4 bases, the J end by 1 base, with 14 bases between. There are 16 residues in the CDR3. The CDR3 DNA is TGTGCCACCAGTGACGGGGGACCTCTCGGCACAGATACGCAGTATTTT. Amino acid sequence: CATSDGGPLGTDTQYF.

The rearrangement joins TRBV28 to TRBJ2-2; TRBD1 matches 8 bases. The CDR3 totals 16 residues. V lost 2 bases and J lost 0; bases outside the gene matches: 2. Looked up from germline, CDR1 is MDHEN and CDR2 is SYDVKM. This chain's CDR3 is CASSLRQGTNTGELFF. The CDR3 DNA reads as TGTGCCAGCAGTTTAAGACAGGGGACGAACACCGGGGAGCTGTTTTTT.

V is TRBV11-2 and J is TRBJ2-3; 7 bases agree with TRBD2. V lost 1 base, J lost 3 bases, and 10 bases stayed unmatched. The CDR3 is 17 amino acids. The germline gives CDR1 SGHAT, CDR2 FQNNGV. CDR3 DNA sequence: TGTGCCAGCAGCTTAGTTGGGGCAGGGAGGGTAACAGATACGCAGTATTTT. Encoded protein: CASSLVGAGRVTDTQYF.

J is TRBJ1-1 and V is TRBV7-8; D unclear. The CDR3 has 16 residues. Germline V lookup: CDR1 SGHVS, CDR2 FQNEAQ. Deletions cut 2 bases from V and 0 bases from J, with 13 bases between. The CDR3 bases are TGTGCCAGCAGCTTAAAATCCAACTCCATGAACACTGAAGCTTTCTTT. It codes for CASSLKSNSMNTEAFF. The whole variable domain, remainder taken from reference TRBV7-8 and TRBJ1-1, is GAGVSQSPRYKVAKRGQDVALRCDPISGHVSLFWYQQALGQGPEFLTYFQNEAQLDKSGLPSDRFFAERPEGSVSTLKIQRTQQEDSAVYLCASSLKSNSMNTEAFFGQGTRLTVV.

V usage is TRBV11-2 and J usage is TRBJ2-2; TRBD2 matches 8 bases. The trim removed 5 bases at V and 2 bases at J, leaving 13 bases unmatched. CDR1 and CDR2 from the germline V gene are SGHAT and FQNNGV. This CDR3 comprises 18 residues. In DNA, the CDR3 is TGTGCCAGCAGCCCAACCTTTGGGAGCGGGAGTAACACCGGGGAGCTGTTTTTT. This sequence encodes CASSPTFGSGSNTGELFF.

V is TRBV18 and J is TRBJ1-2; D is unclear. The CDR3 is made up of 17 amino acids. V was clipped by 4 bases and J by 8 bases, with 26 bases between them. Germline assignment: CDR1 KGHSH and CDR2 LQKENI. The CDR3 region has the DNA TGTGCCAGCTCACTGAGCGGCAGAACGATTATCCGGGGAGGCTACACCTTC. It codes for CASSLSGRTIIRGGYTF.

Only one count was recorded for this clone. This chain connects TRBV19 to TRBJ2-1; unclear D gene. The CDR3 totals 14 residues. The V end lost 3 bases, the J end lost 7 bases, and 13 bases lay between the germline ends. The germline V gene has CDR1 LNHDA and CDR2 SQIVND (reference sequence). Written as DNA, the CDR3 is TGTGCCAGTAGTATCATCGATAACGGGAATGAGCAGTTCTTC. Translating it yields CASSIIDNGNEQFF. The full variable domain, its missing parts supplied by reference TRBV19 and TRBJ2-1, is DGGITQSPKYLFRKEGQNVTLSCEQNLNHDAMYWYRQDPGQGLRLIYYSQIVNDFQKGDIAEGYSVSREKKESFPLTVTSAQKNPTAFYLCASSIIDNGNEQFFGPGTRLTVL.

V gene TRBV30 combines with J gene TRBJ2-3, with 11 bases fitting TRBD2. CDR3 length: 16 amino acids. The V gene's germline CDR1 is GTSNPN and CDR2 SVGIG (reference sequence). V shed 4 bases, J shed 4 bases, and the junction held 10 bases outside the gene matches. The CDR3 protein is CAWILIAGGPSDTQYF. In DNA form, the CDR3 reads TGTGCCTGGATCCTTATAGCGGGAGGGCCCTCAGATACGCAGTATTTT. Supplemented by reference TRBV30 and TRBJ2-3, the full variable domain reads SQTIHQWPATLVQPVGSPLSLECTVEGTSNPNLYWYRQAAGRGLQLLFYSVGIGQISSEVPQNLSASRPQDRQFILSSKKLLLSDSGFYLCAWILIAGGPSDTQYFGPGTRLTVL.

The genes are TRBV13 and TRBJ2-1, with 8 bases identical to TRBD2. This CDR3 region has 17 residues. Trimming cost V 5 bases and J 5 bases; bases outside gene matches: 14. Germline CDR1 PRHDT, CDR2 FYEKMQ (reference sequence). The DNA for the CDR3 is TGTGCCAGCAGCCCCCCTAATTTAATCGGGAGGGACAATGAGCAGTTCTTC. It encodes CASSPPNLIGRDNEQFF.

The chain carries TRBV21-1 and TRBJ2-5; the DNA was not used to check the table's D call, TRBD2. TRBV21-1 is a pseudogene locus. This CDR3 is built from 13 residues. The CDR3 is CASSNRVRETQYF. The DNA of the CDR3 is TGTGCCAGCAGCAACCGGGTCCGGGAGACCCAGTACTTC.

This clone occurred a few times. The chain links TRBV6-1 to TRBJ2-7; 7 nucleotides line up with TRBD1. This CDR3 contains 15 residues. Germline V gene data show CDR1 as MNHNS and CDR2 as SASEGT. The junction had 10 bases not matched to a gene; V was cut back by 2 bases and J by 6 bases. The CDR3 sequence is CASSEFPGPGGEQYF. The CDR3 nucleotides are TGTGCCAGCAGTGAATTCCCCGGGCCAGGGGGCGAGCAGTACTTC.

This chain connects TRBV7-2 to TRBJ2-7; D is undetermined. V dropped 0 bases and J dropped 7 bases, with 4 bases sitting between them. CDR1 SGHTA and CDR2 FQGNSA come from the germline V gene. The CDR3 runs 11 residues. The CDR3 DNA follows: TGTGCCAGCAGCTTAGCCCCGGAGCAGTACTTC. Translating it yields CASSLAPEQYF.

The gene calls are TRBV19 and TRBJ1-2, with 7 bases lining up with TRBD1. The CDR3 runs to 13 residues. Germline V CDR1 and CDR2: LNHDA, SQIVND (reference sequence). With V trimmed by 3 bases and J by 11 bases, 9 bases remained unmatched. CDR3: CASSILQGWEYTF. CDR3 nucleotide sequence: TGTGCCAGTAGTATTCTACAGGGGTGGGAGTACACCTTC.